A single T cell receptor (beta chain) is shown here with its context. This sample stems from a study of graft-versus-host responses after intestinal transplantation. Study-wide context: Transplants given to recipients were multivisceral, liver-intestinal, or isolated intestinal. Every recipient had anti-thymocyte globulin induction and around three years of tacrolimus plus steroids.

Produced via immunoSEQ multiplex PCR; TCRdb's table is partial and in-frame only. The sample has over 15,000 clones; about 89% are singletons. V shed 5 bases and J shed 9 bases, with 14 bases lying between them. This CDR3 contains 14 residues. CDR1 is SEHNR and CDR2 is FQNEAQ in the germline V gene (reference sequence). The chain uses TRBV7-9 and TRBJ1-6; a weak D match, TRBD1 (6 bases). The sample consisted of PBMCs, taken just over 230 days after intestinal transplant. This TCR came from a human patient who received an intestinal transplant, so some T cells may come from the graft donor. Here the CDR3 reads CASSVDRSGSPLHF. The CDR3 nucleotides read TGTGCCAGCAGCGTAGACAGGTCCGGTTCACCCCTCCACTTT.